The clone carrying this T cell receptor beta chain was recorded a few times. Antigen unknown. The PCR made use of 60 Vbeta and 13 Jbeta primers. Here immunoSEQ multiplex PCR was the method, and the copy in TCRdb shows in-frame clones only, minus some. This repertoire shows 120,000 or so clones, 50% to 80% found once; its top ten account for more than 6.5%. This entry comes from a study of cytomegalovirus exposure and HLA in healthy donors. Study outcomes and limitations: In an earlier analysis, in some 500 donors, most V segments appeared productive either ~90% or ~30% of the time.

The CDR3 has 13 amino acids. Germline trimming cut 4 bases from V and 6 bases from J; bases unmatched to any gene: 5. The germline V gene encodes CDR1 SGHRS and CDR2 YFSETQ. The TCR originated in a woman aged 40 to 50 in good health and CMV-seropositive. The specimen sequenced was PBMCs. This rearrangement joins TRBV5-1 to TRBJ1-1, with 8 bases identical to TRBD1. The DNA for the CDR3 is TGCGCCAGCAGCCATGGACAGGGCCCTGAAGCTTTCTTT. This gives the protein CASSHGQGPEAFF. Filled out from reference TRBV5-1 and TRBJ1-1, the complete variable domain reads KAGVTQTPRYLIKTRGQQVTLSCSPISGHRSVSWYQQTPGQGLQFLFEYFSETQRNKGNFPGRFSGRQFSNSRSEMNVSTLELGDSALYLCASSHGQGPEAFFGQGTRLTVV.